This T cell receptor beta chain was recorded in a study of cytomegalovirus exposure and HLA in healthy donors. Turning to the study itself: The roughly 120 validation repertoires used the same platform as the approximately 700 first-cohort repertoires (as reported by a later analysis). Study-level points and caveats: Researchers catalogued approximately 170 TCR beta chains as cytomegalovirus-associated. Rare TCR sequences dominated, though some public TCRs recurred in many donors.

On this clone: Its specificity is not known.

Data came from immunoSEQ multiplex PCR; TCRdb stores just in-frame clones and leaves some out. The table has approximately 210,000 clones, about 82% seen once. This receptor was taken from a woman aged 18-30 years in good health and CMV-seronegative. The sequenced sample consisted of PBMCs.

CDR3 bases: TGTGCCAGCAGCTTAGGGGGGGACTATGGCTACACCTTC. It codes for CASSLGGDYGYTF. The gene calls are TRBV7-2 and TRBJ1-2; D perhaps matches TRBD1 (5 bases). V lost 1 base and J 3 bases, leaving 6 bases between the germline ends. CDR1 and CDR2 (germline): SGHTA, FQGNSA. There are 13 residues in the CDR3. The full variable domain, its missing parts supplied by reference TRBV7-2 and TRBJ1-2, is GAGVSQSPSNKVTEKGKDVELRCDPISGHTALYWYRQSLGQGLEFLIYFQGNSAPDKSGLPSDRFSAERTGGSVSTLTIQRTQQEDSAVYLCASSLGGDYGYTFGSGTRLTVV.